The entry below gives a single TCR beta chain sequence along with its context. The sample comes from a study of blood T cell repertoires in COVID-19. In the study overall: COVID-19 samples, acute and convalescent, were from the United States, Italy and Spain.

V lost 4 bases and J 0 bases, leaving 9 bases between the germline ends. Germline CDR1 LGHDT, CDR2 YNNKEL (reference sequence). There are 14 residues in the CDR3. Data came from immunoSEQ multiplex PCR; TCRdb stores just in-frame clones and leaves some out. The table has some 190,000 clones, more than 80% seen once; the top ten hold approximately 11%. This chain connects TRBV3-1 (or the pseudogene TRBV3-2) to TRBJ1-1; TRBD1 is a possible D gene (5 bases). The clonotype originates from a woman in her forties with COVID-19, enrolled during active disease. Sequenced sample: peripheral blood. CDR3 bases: TGTGCCAGCAGCCGCAAGACAGTGAACACTGAAGCTTTCTTT. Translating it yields CASSRKTVNTEAFF.